This T cell receptor (beta chain) was sequenced during a study of T cells after yellow fever vaccination (dated by TCRdb to the late 2010s). Study-wide context: Libraries from fractions with low cell numbers were prepared with the SMART-Seq v4 Ultra Low Input RNA kit. Blood samples were taken at several timepoints before and after primary and secondary immunization, and bulk PBMC replicates and cell subsets were isolated. To follow T-cell clones before and after both primary and booster YFV17D yellow fever vaccination, bulk TCR alpha and beta repertoires underwent longitudinal sequencing. Two healthy male donors, one aged 18 to 29 and one aged 30 to 40 years, made up the cohort.

CDR1 and CDR2 were assigned from the germline V gene as MGHRA and YSYEKL. The CDR3 measures 14 amino acids from cysteine to phenylalanine. Here the CDR3 DNA is all that survives: 42 bases in frame from base 1. TCR cDNA was made using 5'RACE template switching, a step that added a universal primer site and unique molecular identifiers. Priming of cDNA synthesis was performed from both the TCR alpha and TCR beta constant segments. Library amplification used two PCR steps, and the second PCR step added sample barcodes and sequencing adapters. Sequencing of libraries was done on Illumina HiSeq 2500 (2x100 bp) or NovaSeq (2x150 bp). Per the authors' processing: MIGEC was used to demultiplex reads and collapse the reads into UMI consensus sequences, and MiXCR was used for V(D)J alignment. Clonotypes responding to the vaccine were identified with edgeR on replicate PBMC samples, with the criteria of FDR below 0.01 and a log2 fold change above 5 up to day 15. Bulk clonotypes were assigned CD4 or CD8 identity according to which sequenced CD4 or CD8 repertoire held them at higher abundance. The public reads were run again by TCRdb, first through fastp at Q25 and then through MiXCR, and only productive beta chains were kept. Identical CDR3 proteins give one entry, which carries the most common genes and DNA. TCRdb's processing, not the authors', yielded these V and J calls. Within this sample are approximately 510,000 distinct CDR3 sequences, with about a fifth of them counted one time only. The biggest ten clones account for 15% to 20% of the sample.

Study-level results and caveats: After the booster, most clones that had expanded after primary vaccination were detected again (roughly 95% of CD4 and more than 85% of CD8), suggesting broad maintenance of memory. A small fraction of clonotypes showed up in both the CD4 and CD8 compartments, probably as a result of convergent recombination. Compared with the primary T-cell response, the secondary T-cell response was faster but weaker, reaching its peak on day 5 rather than on day 15. Because abundant contaminating clonotypes from the bulk population could be contained in FACS-sorted repertoires, computational filtering was required. Because the study included only a couple of donors, the extent to which the findings can be generalized is limited.

Explained via the paper, the treatment or condition label denotes: live attenuated yellow fever vaccine strain. At each blood-draw timepoint, two biological replicates of bulk PBMCs were collected. A standard Ficoll-Paque protocol was used to isolate PBMCs from peripheral blood. TriZol was used to extract RNA from bulk PBMCs, from CD4 and CD8 fractions, and from dextramer-positive and dextramer-negative fractions. For this clonotype: Its antigen is not yet known. At one of its ends the junction is not consistent with the germline gene, which may arise from a read error.

The sequencing here drew on PBMCs, taken roughly 23 days after the first yellow fever vaccination. The chain joins TRBV4-1 to TRBJ2-1; D gene: possibly TRBD2, on 6 matching bases. The sequence came from a man aged 18 to 29 who received the YFV17D yellow fever vaccine. The sequence in DNA is TGCGCCAGCAGCCGTAGGGGACTGTACAATGAGCTGTTCTTC. Its amino acids are CASSRRGLYNELFF.